This passage covers 19 T cell receptor beta chains from one sample sequenced in a study of T cells after yellow fever vaccination. TCRdb recomputed calls from the 5' RACE reads with MiXCR, one row per CDR3 protein. Here the sample spans 310,000 or so distinct CDR3 sequences, 3% to 4.5% being singletons. Sequences were derived from PBMCs, sampled on the day of the yellow fever booster vaccination. Receptors were obtained from a man aged 18 to 29 who received the YFV17D yellow fever vaccine.

This clonotype was seen at least ten times. The genes are TRBV7-9 and TRBJ2-7, with D possibly matching TRBD2 (5 bases). The V gene's germline CDR1 is SEHNR and CDR2 FQNEAQ (reference sequence). Trimming shortened V by 3 bases and J by 2 bases, and 11 bases separated the two germline ends. CDR3 size: 14 residues. CDR3 DNA: TGTGCCAGCAGCTTGAGGGCTATACCCTACGAGCAGTACTTC. Translation gives CASSLRAIPYEQYF.

The CDR3 coding sequence is TGTGCCCTGAGGGTCGCGCTAGCGGGGACCGAAGTCCTGACTTTC. This gives the protein CALRVALAGTEVLTF. This chain joins TRBV5-4 and TRBJ2-6, with 9 positions matching TRBD2. From germline, CDR1 is SGHNT and CDR2 YYREEE (reference sequence). V lost 10 bases to trimming and J lost 13 bases; unmatched junction nucleotides: 18. This CDR3 region has 15 residues.

This clonotype was observed many times. V gene TRBV5-1 combines with J gene TRBJ2-1; the match to TRBD2 covers 12 bases. V shed 5 bases and J 7 bases; nucleotides not matched to a gene: 7. The CDR3 covers 15 residues. Germline V gives CDR1 SGHRS, CDR2 YFSETQ. The CDR3 loop is CASRSSSGGVNEQFF. DNA for the CDR3: TGCGCCAGCAGATCTTCTAGCGGGGGGGTGAATGAGCAGTTCTTC.

This clonotype was seen more than once but under ten times. CDR3 sequence reads: CASSGRGGQGTQYF. In DNA form, the CDR3 reads TGTGCCAGCAGCGGCCGGGGGGGCCAGGGGACCCAGTACTTC. V and J are TRBV7-2 and TRBJ2-5, with 8 bases fitting TRBD2. The CDR3 is made up of 14 amino acids. V lost 5 bases, J lost 7 bases, and 9 bases stayed unmatched. From germline, CDR1 is SGHTA and CDR2 FQGNSA.

This clonotype was counted ten times or more. This chain joins TRBV5-1 and TRBJ1-6; 10 bases are a match to TRBD1. The CDR3 has 16 residues. V was clipped by 4 bases and J by 8 bases; unmatched bases: 9. Germline CDR1 reads SGHRS; CDR2 reads YFSETQ. CDR3 coding DNA: TGCGCCAGCAGCCTCCCTCTCGGACAGGGGGATTCACCCCTCCACTTT. Encoded protein: CASSLPLGQGDSPLHF.

This clonotype was detected only a few times. The gene calls are TRBV5-1 and TRBJ1-6; 7 nucleotides align to TRBD1. V gave up 0 bases and J gave up 9 bases; unmatched junction bases: 9. The CDR3 loop spans 16 amino acids. CDR1 and CDR2 from the germline V gene are SGHRS and YFSETQ. The DNA for the CDR3 is TGCGCCAGCAGCTTGGGGGCCGGGACAGAGGGTTCACCCCTCCACTTT. This translates into CASSLGAGTEGSPLHF.

This clonotype was detected many times. The CDR3 DNA follows: TGTGCCAGCAGTTTCCCTAGCCTGGAGACCCAGTACTTC. Its translation is CASSFPSLETQYF. V and J are TRBV28 and TRBJ2-5; weak D call: TRBD2 (5 bases). This CDR3 comprises 13 residues. Germline lookup yields CDR1 MDHEN and CDR2 SYDVKM. Trimming cost V 3 bases and J 5 bases, with 10 bases left between them.

The rearrangement joins TRBV28 to TRBJ2-7; unclear D gene. The CDR3 length is 13 residues. Looked up from germline, CDR1 is MDHEN and CDR2 is SYDVKM. V lost 10 bases and J lost 2, with 15 bases in between. CDR3 protein: CATRSLAPYEQYV. CDR3 DNA: TGTGCCACCAGATCCTTGGCACCCTACGAGCAGTACGTC.

This clonotype was counted at least ten times. This chain uses TRBV12-3 or TRBV12-4 with TRBJ2-5, with D possibly being TRBD1 (6 bases). V lost 1 base and J 5 bases, leaving 14 bases between the germline ends. The CDR3 is 15 amino acids. The CDR3 reads CASSLVSGAAETQYF. The CDR3 DNA sequence: TGTGCCAGCAGTTTAGTATCAGGGGCGGCTGAGACCCAGTACTTC.

The chain recombines TRBV10-3 with TRBJ2-1, with TRBD1 as a possible D gene (6 bases). CDR1 and CDR2 (germline): ENHRY, SYGVKD. The CDR3 extends over 16 amino acids. V was trimmed by 5 bases and J by 0 bases, leaving 14 bases between them. CDR3 protein: CAISTMDRSSYNEQFF. CDR3 nucleotides: TGTGCCATCAGTACGATGGACAGAAGCTCCTACAATGAGCAGTTCTTC.

In this sample, this clonotype turned up a few times. The chain carries TRBV5-1 and TRBJ2-3, with a weak D call TRBD1 (6 bases). V was pared by 5 bases and J by 4 bases, with 14 bases between. CDR3 length equals 14 residues. Per germline, CDR1 SGHRS and CDR2 YFSETQ. This chain's CDR3 is CASSVMGAADTQYF. The CDR3 DNA reads as TGCGCCAGCAGTGTTATGGGGGCGGCAGATACGCAGTATTTT.

This clonotype was recorded a few times. This rearrangement joins TRBV7-6 to TRBJ2-1; 7 nucleotides agree with TRBD1. Germline CDR1 reads SGHVS; CDR2 reads FNYEAQ. CDR3 size: 15 residues. With 5 bases clipped from V and 4 bases from J, the junction kept 8 bases outside the gene matches. DNA of the CDR3: TGTGCCAGCAGCCGAGTAGGGGGCGCATACAATGAGCAGTTCTTC. Residues: CASSRVGGAYNEQFF.

V gene TRBV11-2 combines with J gene TRBJ2-5; D might be TRBD1 (5 bases). The V gene lost 6 bases and the J gene lost 6 bases, with 17 bases spanning the gap. The germline gives CDR1 SGHAT, CDR2 FQNNGV. This CDR3 spans 14 amino acids. The CDR3 loop reads CASSNHRGRKTQYF. The DNA for the CDR3 is TGTGCCAGCAGTAACCATAGGGGAAGGAAGACCCAGTACTTC.

Only a few counts were recorded for this clonotype. The V call is TRBV19, the J call TRBJ2-2; D possibly matches TRBD1 or TRBD2 (6 bases each). V dropped 7 bases and J dropped 4 bases, with 16 bases sitting between them. Germline assignment: CDR1 LNHDA and CDR2 SQIVND (reference sequence). The CDR3 runs 15 residues. Here the CDR3 reads CASKGRGGSTGELFF. CDR3 sequence (DNA): TGTGCCAGTAAGGGCAGGGGAGGAAGCACCGGGGAGCTGTTTTTT.

The rearrangement uses TRBV7-2 and TRBJ2-5, with D perhaps given as TRBD1 or TRBD2 (6 bases each). The V gene lost 5 bases and the J gene lost 5 bases, with 9 bases spanning the gap. Germline lookup yields CDR1 SGHTA and CDR2 FQGNSA. This CDR3 spans 12 amino acids. The CDR3 DNA sequence: TGTGCCAGCAGCAAGGGGGGCGAGACCCAGTACTTC. Protein sequence: CASSKGGETQYF.

This clonotype has a count of ten or more. The chain links TRBV20-1 to TRBJ2-3; 8 bases match TRBD2. The CDR3 covers 19 residues. J was trimmed by 1 base and V by 3 bases; bases with no gene match: 18. In germline, CDR1 is DFQATT, CDR2 SNEGSKA (reference sequence). DNA of the CDR3: TGCAGTGCTAGGCCCCTGGTTGGACTAGCAGATGGGGGCACAGATACGCAGTATTTT. It encodes CSARPLVGLADGGTDTQYF.

This clonotype was counted many times. This chain joins TRBV12-3 or TRBV12-4 and TRBJ1-3; D is undetermined. This CDR3 has 13 residues. Trimming took 8 bases from V and 0 from J, leaving 8 bases between them. CDR3 DNA sequence: TGTGCCAGCCGAGCGACCTCTGGAAACACCATATATTTT. It is translated as CASRATSGNTIYF.

This clonotype was recorded at least ten times. The chain combines TRBV28 with TRBJ2-4, with a possible D match to TRBD2 (7 bases). The CDR3 contains 15 residues. Germline CDR1 MDHEN, CDR2 SYDVKM. V was trimmed by 6 bases and J by 1 base, leaving 13 bases between them. In DNA form, the CDR3 reads TGTGCCAGCAGCACGGGGGGCCCCGCCAAAAACATTCAGTACTTC. Encoded protein: CASSTGGPAKNIQYF.

This chain's CDR3 is CASSTRTGRTEAFF. The CDR3 nucleotides read TGTGCCAGCAGCACAAGGACAGGGCGGACTGAAGCTTTCTTT. The chain recombines TRBV7-2 with TRBJ1-1; 8 bases align to TRBD1. The CDR3 is made up of 14 amino acids. The V gene's germline CDR1 is SGHTA and CDR2 FQGNSA. The V gene end was trimmed by 5 bases and the J gene end by 5 bases; junction bases not matched to a gene: 7. The entire variable domain, with the rest obtained from reference TRBV7-2 and TRBJ1-1, is as follows: GAGVSQSPSNKVTEKGKDVELRCDPISGHTALYWYRQSLGQGLEFLIYFQGNSAPDKSGLPSDRFSAERTGGSVSTLTIQRTQQEDSAVYLCASSTRTGRTEAFFGQGTRLTVV.